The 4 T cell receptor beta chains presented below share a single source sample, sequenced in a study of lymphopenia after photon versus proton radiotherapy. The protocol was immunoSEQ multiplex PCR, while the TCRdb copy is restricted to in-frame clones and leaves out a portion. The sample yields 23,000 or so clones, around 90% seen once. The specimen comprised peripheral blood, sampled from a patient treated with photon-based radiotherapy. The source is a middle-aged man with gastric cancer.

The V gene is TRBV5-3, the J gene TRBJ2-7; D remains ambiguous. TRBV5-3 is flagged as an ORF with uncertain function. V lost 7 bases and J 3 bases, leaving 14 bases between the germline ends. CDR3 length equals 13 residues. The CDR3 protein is CARSPSPVYEQYV. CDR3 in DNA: TGTGCCAGATCACCGTCCCCGGTCTACGAGCAGTACGTC.

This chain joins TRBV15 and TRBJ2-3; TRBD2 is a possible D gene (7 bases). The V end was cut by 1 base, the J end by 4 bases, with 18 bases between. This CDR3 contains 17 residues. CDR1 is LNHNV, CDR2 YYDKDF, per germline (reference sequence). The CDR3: CATSRVWIGGQSDTQYF. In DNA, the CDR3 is TGTGCCACCAGCAGAGTTTGGATCGGGGGGCAGTCAGATACGCAGTATTTT.

The CDR3 protein is CASLEYGNEQFF. For the CDR3, the DNA is TGTGCCAGTTTAGAGTATGGTAATGAGCAGTTCTTC. The genes are TRBV5-6 and TRBJ2-1; D remains unclear. CDR1 SGHDT and CDR2 YYEEEE come from the germline V gene. The V end was cut by 8 bases, the J end by 7 bases, with 13 bases between. The CDR3 length is 12 residues.

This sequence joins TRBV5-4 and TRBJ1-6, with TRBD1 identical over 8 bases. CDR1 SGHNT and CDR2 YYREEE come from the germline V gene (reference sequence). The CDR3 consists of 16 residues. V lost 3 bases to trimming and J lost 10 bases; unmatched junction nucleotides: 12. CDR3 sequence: CASSSTQMTGESPLHF. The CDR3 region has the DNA TGTGCCAGCAGCTCAACACAGATGACAGGGGAATCACCCCTCCACTTT.